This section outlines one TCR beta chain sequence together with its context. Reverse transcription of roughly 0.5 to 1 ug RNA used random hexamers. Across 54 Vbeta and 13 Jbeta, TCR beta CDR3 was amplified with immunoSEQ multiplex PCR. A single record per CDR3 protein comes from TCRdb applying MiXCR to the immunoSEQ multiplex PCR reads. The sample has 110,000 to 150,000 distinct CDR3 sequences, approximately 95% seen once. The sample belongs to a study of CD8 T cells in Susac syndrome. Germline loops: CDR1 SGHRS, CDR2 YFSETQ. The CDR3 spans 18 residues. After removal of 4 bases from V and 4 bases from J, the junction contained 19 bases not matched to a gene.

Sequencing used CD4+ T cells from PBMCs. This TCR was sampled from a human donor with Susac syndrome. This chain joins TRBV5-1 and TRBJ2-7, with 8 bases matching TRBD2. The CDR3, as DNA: TGCGCCAGCAGCCTACCCCGGGGTAGCGGGAACTATCAATACGAGCAGTACTTC. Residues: CASSLPRGSGNYQYEQYF. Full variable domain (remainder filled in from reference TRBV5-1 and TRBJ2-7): KAGVTQTPRYLIKTRGQQVTLSCSPISGHRSVSWYQQTPGQGLQFLFEYFSETQRNKGNFPGRFSGRQFSNSRSEMNVSTLELGDSALYLCASSLPRGSGNYQYEQYFGPGTRLTVT.